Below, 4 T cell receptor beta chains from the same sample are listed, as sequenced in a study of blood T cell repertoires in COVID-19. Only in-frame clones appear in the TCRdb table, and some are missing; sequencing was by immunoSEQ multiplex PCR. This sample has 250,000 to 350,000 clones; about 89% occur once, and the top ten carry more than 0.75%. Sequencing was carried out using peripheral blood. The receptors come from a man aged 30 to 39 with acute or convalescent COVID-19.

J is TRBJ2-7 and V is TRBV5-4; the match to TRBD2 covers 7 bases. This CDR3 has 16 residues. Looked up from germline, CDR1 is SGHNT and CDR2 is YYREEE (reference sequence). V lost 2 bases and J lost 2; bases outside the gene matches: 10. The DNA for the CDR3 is TGTGCCAGCAGCTTTATCGGGAGGACGGGGGCCTACGAGCAGTACTTC. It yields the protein CASSFIGRTGAYEQYF. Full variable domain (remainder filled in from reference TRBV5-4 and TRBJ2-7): ETGVTQSPTHLIKTRGQQVTLRCSSQSGHNTVSWYQQALGQGPQFIFQYYREEENGRGNFPPRFSGLQFPNYSSELNVNALELDDSALYLCASSFIGRTGAYEQYFGPGTRLTVT.

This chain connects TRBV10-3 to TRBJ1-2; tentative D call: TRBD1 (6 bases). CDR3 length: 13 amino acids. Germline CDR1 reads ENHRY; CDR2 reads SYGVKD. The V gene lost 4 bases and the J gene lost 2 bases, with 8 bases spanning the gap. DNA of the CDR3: TGTGCCATCAGTGCAACAGGGAACTATGGCTACACCTTC. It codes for CAISATGNYGYTF.

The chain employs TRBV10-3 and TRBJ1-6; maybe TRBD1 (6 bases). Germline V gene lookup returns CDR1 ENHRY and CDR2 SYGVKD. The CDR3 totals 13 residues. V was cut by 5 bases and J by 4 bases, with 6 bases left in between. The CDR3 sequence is CAISTGYNSPLHF. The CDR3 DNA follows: TGTGCCATCAGTACAGGGTATAATTCACCCCTCCACTTT.

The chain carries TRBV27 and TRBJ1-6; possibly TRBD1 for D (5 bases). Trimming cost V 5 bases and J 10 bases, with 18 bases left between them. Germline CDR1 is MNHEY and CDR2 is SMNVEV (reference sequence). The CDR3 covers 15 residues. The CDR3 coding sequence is TGTGCCAGCAGTCCGAATGGGGGGTTCGGGTCACCCCTCCACTTT. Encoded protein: CASSPNGGFGSPLHF.